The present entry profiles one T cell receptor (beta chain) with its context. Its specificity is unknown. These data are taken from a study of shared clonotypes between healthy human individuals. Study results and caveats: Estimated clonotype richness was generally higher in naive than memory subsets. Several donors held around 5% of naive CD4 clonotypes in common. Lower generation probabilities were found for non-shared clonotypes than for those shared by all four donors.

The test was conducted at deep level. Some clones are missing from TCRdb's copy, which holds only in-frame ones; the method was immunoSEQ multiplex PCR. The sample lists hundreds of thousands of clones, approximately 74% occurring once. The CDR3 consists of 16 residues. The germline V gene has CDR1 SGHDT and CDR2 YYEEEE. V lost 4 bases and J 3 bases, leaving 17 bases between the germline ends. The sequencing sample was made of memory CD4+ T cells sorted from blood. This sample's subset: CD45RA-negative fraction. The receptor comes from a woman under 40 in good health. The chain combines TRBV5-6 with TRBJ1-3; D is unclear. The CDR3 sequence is CASSQRFSAIGNTIYF. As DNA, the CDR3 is TGTGCCAGCAGCCAACGGTTCTCGGCCATTGGAAACACCATATATTTT.